The 17 T cell receptor beta chains below all came from one sample that was sequenced in a study of type 1 regulatory T cells. TCRdb redid the calling of the reads with MiXCR, one entry per CDR3 protein. This sample yields over 55,000 distinct CDR3 sequences, of which roughly 60% are seen a single time; 7.6% belongs to the top ten. These receptors' antigens are unknown. Material: cultured T cells, either the whole culture or a sorted T cell fraction (not recorded which). The subset was: Tr1-enriched cell product generated in vitro against host alloantigens. All receptors derive from a human donor in good health.

This clonotype turned up a few times. The chain links TRBV5-1 to TRBJ2-7; no firm D call. V was trimmed by 2 bases and J by 6 bases, leaving 12 bases between them. From germline, CDR1 is SGHRS and CDR2 YFSETQ. The CDR3 runs to 13 residues. The CDR3 loop reads CASSFFHPAEQYF. The DNA for the CDR3 is TGCGCCAGCAGCTTCTTCCATCCGGCCGAGCAGTACTTC.

A few counts support this clonotype. The rearrangement uses TRBV7-8 and TRBJ2-5; 9 nucleotides line up with TRBD2. The CDR3 loop spans 14 amino acids. Germline loops: CDR1 SGHVS, CDR2 FQNEAQ. The ends lost 7 bases at V and 1 base at J; junction bases unmatched: 4. CDR3 nucleotide sequence: TGTGCCAGCACGGTAGCGGGAGTCCAAGAGACCCAGTACTTC. This translates into CASTVAGVQETQYF.

V gene TRBV3-1 combines with J gene TRBJ2-5; possibly TRBD1 for D (6 bases). Germline CDR1 and CDR2: LGHDT and YNNKEL (reference sequence). V shed 2 bases and J shed 5 bases, with 15 bases lying between them. This CDR3 contains 15 residues. CDR3 bases: TGTGCCAGCAGCCAATCCAGGGGCCGAGGGGAGACCCAGTACTTC. Protein sequence: CASSQSRGRGETQYF.

The chain couples TRBV4-1 to TRBJ2-2; D remains unclear. This CDR3 region has 14 residues. Trimming removed 2 bases from V and 2 bases from J, with 6 bases in between. Germline CDR1 and CDR2: MGHRA and YSYEKL. CDR3 bases: TGCGCCAGCAGCCAATTAGAAAACACCGGGGAGCTGTTTTTT. This sequence encodes CASSQLENTGELFF.

The chain couples TRBV6-5 to TRBJ2-7; D unresolved. V was clipped by 6 bases and J by 3 bases, with 6 bases between them. The CDR3 runs 11 residues. In germline, CDR1 is MNHEY, CDR2 SVGAGI. The CDR3: CASRLDYEQYF. In DNA form, the CDR3 reads TGTGCCAGCAGGTTAGACTACGAGCAGTACTTC.

This chain connects TRBV20-1 to TRBJ1-4; no clear D. Germline V lookup: CDR1 DFQATT, CDR2 SNEGSKA (reference sequence). Trimming removed 5 bases at V and 0 bases at J, with 10 bases between. The CDR3 has 14 residues. The DNA for the CDR3 is TGCAGTGCTCCCTTCGAGGCAACTAATGAAAAACTGTTTTTT. It encodes CSAPFEATNEKLFF.

This clonotype was observed a few times. V usage is TRBV27 and J usage is TRBJ2-7; D perhaps matches TRBD2 (6 bases). This CDR3 contains 14 residues. V was shortened by 3 bases and J by 1 base, with 10 bases between the two germline ends. In germline, CDR1 is MNHEY, CDR2 SMNVEV (reference sequence). CDR3 sequence: CASSFREKSYEQYF. The CDR3 coding sequence is TGTGCCAGCAGTTTTCGGGAGAAGTCCTACGAGCAGTACTTC.

The J gene is TRBJ2-3, the V gene TRBV19, with 9 positions matching TRBD2. V was clipped by 6 bases and J by 4 bases; unmatched bases: 11. Germline CDR1 is LNHDA and CDR2 is SQIVND (reference sequence). The CDR3 totals 16 residues. Here the CDR3 reads CASRPTSGTSPDTQYF. The CDR3 DNA reads TGTGCCAGTAGGCCGACTAGCGGCACCAGCCCAGATACGCAGTATTTT. Looking up the rest from reference TRBV19 and TRBJ2-3 gives the full variable domain: DGGITQSPKYLFRKEGQNVTLSCEQNLNHDAMYWYRQDPGQGLRLIYYSQIVNDFQKGDIAEGYSVSREKKESFPLTVTSAQKNPTAFYLCASRPTSGTSPDTQYFGPGTRLTVL.

The V call is TRBV7-2, the J call TRBJ1-5; possibly TRBD1 for D (6 bases). CDR1 is SGHTA, CDR2 FQGNSA, per germline. Trimming removed 5 bases at V and 4 bases at J, with 12 bases between. This CDR3 is built from 14 residues. CDR3 in DNA: TGTGCCAGCAGCCAAACAGGGCCAAATCAGCCCCAGCATTTT. This gives the protein CASSQTGPNQPQHF.

Note on this clonotype: A much larger clone lies one base from this, so it may be a read error. The gene calls are TRBV29-1 and TRBJ2-2; D tentatively fits TRBD1 or TRBD2 (7 bases each). Germline-derived CDR1 and CDR2 are SQVTM and ANQGSEA. V lost 4 bases, J lost 9 bases, and 15 bases lay in between. The CDR3 totals 13 residues. CDR3 amino acids: CSVVTGTTRELFF. DNA for the CDR3: TGCAGCGTTGTGACAGGGACTACCAGGGAGCTGTTTTTT.

V usage is TRBV20-1 and J usage is TRBJ2-2; unclear D gene. The CDR3 length is 14 residues. CDR1 and CDR2 from the germline V gene are DFQATT and SNEGSKA (reference sequence). V was cut by 3 bases and J by 6 bases, with 14 bases left in between. The chain's CDR3 is CSARITSVPGELFF. CDR3 DNA sequence: TGCAGTGCTAGGATCACCTCGGTCCCCGGGGAGCTGTTTTTT.

The chain joins TRBV29-1 to TRBJ2-7; no reliable D call. CDR3 length: 12 residues. Germline V CDR1 and CDR2: SQVTM, ANQGSEA. Trimming left V 1 base short and J 4 bases short, with 8 bases between. The CDR3 DNA follows: TGCAGCGTTGAAGTAAGGCCTTACGAGCAGTACTTC. Protein product: CSVEVRPYEQYF.

This sequence joins TRBV19 and TRBJ2-3; 11 bases map to TRBD2. The V and J ends lost 4 bases and 6 bases, in that order; junction bases with no gene match: 9. CDR3 length equals 16 residues. Germline CDR1 reads LNHDA; CDR2 reads SQIVND (reference sequence). DNA for the CDR3: TGTGCCAGTAGTAGGGCTAGCGGGAGGAATTTTGATACGCAGTATTTT. Translating gives CASSRASGRNFDTQYF.

The chain has TRBV5-1 and TRBJ2-5, with D perhaps matching TRBD1 or TRBD2 (6 bases each). This CDR3 region has 14 residues. CDR1 is SGHRS and CDR2 is YFSETQ in the germline V gene. V was shortened by 1 base and J by 5 bases, with 12 bases between the two germline ends. This chain's CDR3 is CASSLRGAGETQYF. CDR3 bases: TGCGCCAGCAGCTTGAGGGGGGCAGGGGAGACCCAGTACTTC.

This chain links TRBV15 with TRBJ1-5; possible D gene TRBD1, 6 bases. V lost 1 base and J 7 bases, leaving 14 bases between the germline ends. This CDR3 contains 15 residues. Per germline, CDR1 LNHNV and CDR2 YYDKDF (reference sequence). The CDR3 sequence is CATSRGGFQGQPQHF. In DNA form, the CDR3 reads TGTGCCACCAGCAGAGGCGGTTTCCAGGGGCAGCCCCAGCATTTT.

The V gene is TRBV7-8, the J gene TRBJ2-7; 11 bases are shared with TRBD2. Trimming took 5 bases from V and 1 from J; bases not matched to a gene: 16. The CDR3 spans 19 residues. The germline V gene encodes CDR1 SGHVS and CDR2 FQNEAQ. The CDR3 is CASSPSHRTSGPKSYEQYF. Here the CDR3 DNA reads TGTGCCAGCAGCCCTAGTCACCGGACTAGCGGGCCAAAATCCTACGAGCAGTACTTC.

This clonotype was observed a single time. The chain is built from TRBV13 and TRBJ2-5; D is possibly TRBD1 (5 bases). The CDR3 consists of 14 residues. In germline, CDR1 is PRHDT, CDR2 FYEKMQ (reference sequence). Trimming stripped 7 bases from V and 6 bases from J, with 18 bases between. The CDR3 protein is CASTNSRVRKTQYF. The CDR3 bases are TGTGCCAGCACCAATTCCAGGGTTAGAAAGACCCAGTACTTC.